This TCR beta chain comes out of a study of T-cell reconstitution after alpha-beta-depleted transplantation in children. Study results and caveats: When one year had passed after transplant, most T-cell counts and diversity came from newly produced T cells.

V dropped 2 bases and J dropped 1 base, with 11 bases sitting between them. The CDR3 consists of 15 residues. CDR1 and CDR2 from the germline V gene are MNHEY and SVGAGI. This clonotype was detected only a few times. Its antigen is currently unknown. Preparation of the TCRbeta library involved a method that used unique molecular identifiers. TCRdb re-analysed the PCR reads in MiXCR, keeping a single row per CDR3 protein. The top ten hold approximately 5% of the sample, which has about 870,000 distinct CDR3 sequences, less than 20% seen once. This clonotype originated in a male patient younger than 18 who had a stem cell transplant for acute lymphoblastic leukemia, so the T cells may come from the graft donor. The chain uses TRBV6-5 and TRBJ2-5; D ambiguous. The material was PBMCs, mostly from graft donor cells, obtained 360 days after TCRalphabeta/CD19-depleted stem cell transplant. CDR3 amino acids: CASSYREHFQETQYF. The CDR3, as DNA: TGTGCCAGCAGTTACCGTGAGCACTTCCAAGAGACCCAGTACTTC.